This T cell receptor (beta chain) was obtained from a study of T cell responses to AZD1222 COVID-19 vaccine. Overall study findings and caveats: Seropositive status at baseline applied to only five to seven AZD1222 recipients. Among spike-specific TCRs, nearly half reportedly target unmutated variant regions. It was only after the peak T cell response that any repertoires were sampled. The donor group comprised mostly white British people and more females; the analysis possibly underestimated clonal diversity.

Profiling relied on immunoSEQ multiplex PCR, and the TCRdb table lists in-frame clones only, not all of them. The sample includes 90,000 to 150,000 clones, about 89% of them seen just once. Comment on this clone: Its specificity is unknown.

The material sequenced was peripheral blood, taken on day 0 of AZD1222 vaccination. The receptor's source is an adult in good health.

CDR3 in DNA: TGTGCCAGCAGCGGTAGAGGGACTGAAGCTTTCTTT. Translating gives CASSGRGTEAFF. The chain has TRBV9 and TRBJ1-1; D gene ambiguous. Germline V gene lookup returns CDR1 SGDLS and CDR2 YYNGEE. This CDR3 has 12 residues. V was trimmed by 3 bases and J by 5 bases, leaving 8 bases between them.